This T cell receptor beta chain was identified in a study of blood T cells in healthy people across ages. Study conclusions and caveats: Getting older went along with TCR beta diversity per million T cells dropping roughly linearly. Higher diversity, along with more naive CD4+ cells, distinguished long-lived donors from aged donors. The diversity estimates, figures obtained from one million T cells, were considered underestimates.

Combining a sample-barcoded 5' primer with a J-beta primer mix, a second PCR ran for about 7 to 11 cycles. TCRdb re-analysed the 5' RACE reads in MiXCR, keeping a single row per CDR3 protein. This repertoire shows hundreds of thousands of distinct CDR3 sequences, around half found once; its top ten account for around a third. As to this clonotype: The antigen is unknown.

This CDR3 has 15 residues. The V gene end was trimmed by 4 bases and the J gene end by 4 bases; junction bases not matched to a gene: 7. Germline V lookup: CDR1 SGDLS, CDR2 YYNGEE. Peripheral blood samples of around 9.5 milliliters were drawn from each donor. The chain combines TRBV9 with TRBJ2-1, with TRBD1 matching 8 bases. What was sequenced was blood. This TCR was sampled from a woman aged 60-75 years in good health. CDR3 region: CASSTGQALYNEQFF. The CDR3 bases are TGTGCCAGCAGCACGGGACAGGCACTTTACAATGAGCAGTTCTTC.